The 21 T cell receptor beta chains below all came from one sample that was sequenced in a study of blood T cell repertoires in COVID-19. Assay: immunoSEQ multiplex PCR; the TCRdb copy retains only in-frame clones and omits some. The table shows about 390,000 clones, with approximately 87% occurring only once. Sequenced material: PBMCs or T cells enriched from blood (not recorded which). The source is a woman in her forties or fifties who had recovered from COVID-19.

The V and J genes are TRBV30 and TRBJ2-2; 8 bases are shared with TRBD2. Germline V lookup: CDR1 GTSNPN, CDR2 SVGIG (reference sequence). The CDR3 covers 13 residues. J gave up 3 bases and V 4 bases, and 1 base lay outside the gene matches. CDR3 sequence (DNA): TGTGCCTGGATTAGCGGGGACACCGGGGAGCTGTTTTTT. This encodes CAWISGDTGELFF. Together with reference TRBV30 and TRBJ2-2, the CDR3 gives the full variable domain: SQTIHQWPATLVQPVGSPLSLECTVEGTSNPNLYWYRQAAGRGLQLLFYSVGIGQISSEVPQNLSASRPQDRQFILSSKKLLLSDSGFYLCAWISGDTGELFFGEGSRLTVL.

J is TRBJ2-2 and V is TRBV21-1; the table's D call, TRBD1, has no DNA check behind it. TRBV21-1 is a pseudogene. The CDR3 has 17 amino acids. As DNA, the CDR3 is TGTGCCAGCAGCAAAGAGTTTCCCCCGTTAACAACCGGGGAGCTGTTTTTT. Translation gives CASSKEFPPLTTGELFF.

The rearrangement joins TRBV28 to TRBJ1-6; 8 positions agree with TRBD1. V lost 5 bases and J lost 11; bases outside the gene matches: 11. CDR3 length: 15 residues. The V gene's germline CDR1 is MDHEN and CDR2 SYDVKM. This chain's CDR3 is CASSPAGTGRAPLHF. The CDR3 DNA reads TGTGCCAGCAGTCCGGCCGGGACAGGTCGAGCACCCCTCCACTTT.

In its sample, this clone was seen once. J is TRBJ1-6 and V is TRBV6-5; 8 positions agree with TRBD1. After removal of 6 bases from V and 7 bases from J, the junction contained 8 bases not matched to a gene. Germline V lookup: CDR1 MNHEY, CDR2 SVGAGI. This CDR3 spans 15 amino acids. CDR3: CASSTGQGQNSPLHF. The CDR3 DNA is TGTGCCAGCAGCACCGGACAGGGACAAAATTCACCCCTCCACTTT.

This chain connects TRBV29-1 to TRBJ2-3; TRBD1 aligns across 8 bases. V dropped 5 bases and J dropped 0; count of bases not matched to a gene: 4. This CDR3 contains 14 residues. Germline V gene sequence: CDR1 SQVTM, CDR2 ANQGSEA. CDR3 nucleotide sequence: TGCAGCGTTTGGTGGACAGGGAGCACAGATACGCAGTATTTT. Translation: CSVWWTGSTDTQYF.

DNA of the CDR3: TGTGCCAGCAGCTATGGACAGCGACATAGCAATCAGCCCCAGCATTTT. This translates into CASSYGQRHSNQPQHF. The rearrangement uses TRBV7-2 and TRBJ1-5, with D maybe TRBD1 (6 bases). Germline CDR1 is SGHTA and CDR2 is FQGNSA. This CDR3 region has 16 residues. V lost 4 bases, J lost 0 bases, and 13 bases lay in between.

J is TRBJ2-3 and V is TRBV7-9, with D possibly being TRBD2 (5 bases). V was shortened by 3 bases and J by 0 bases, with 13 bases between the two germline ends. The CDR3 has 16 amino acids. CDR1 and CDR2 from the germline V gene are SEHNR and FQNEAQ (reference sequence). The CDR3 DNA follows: TGTGCCAGCAGCTTGCTAGCTATTCCGAGCACAGATACGCAGTATTTT. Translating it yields CASSLLAIPSTDTQYF.

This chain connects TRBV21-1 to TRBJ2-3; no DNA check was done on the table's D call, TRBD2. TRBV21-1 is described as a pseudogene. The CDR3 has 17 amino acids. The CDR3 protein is CASSKKRGGRSTDTQYF. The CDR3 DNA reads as TGTGCCAGCAGCAAAAAAAGGGGAGGGAGGAGCACAGATACGCAGTATTTT.

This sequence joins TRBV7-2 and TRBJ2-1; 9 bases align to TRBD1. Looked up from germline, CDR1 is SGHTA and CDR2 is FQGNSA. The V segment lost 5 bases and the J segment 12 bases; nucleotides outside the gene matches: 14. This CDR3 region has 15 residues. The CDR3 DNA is TGTGCCAGCAGCGGAGGACAGGGGTCCGTGGGGAGGCAGTTCTTC. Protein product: CASSGGQGSVGRQFF.

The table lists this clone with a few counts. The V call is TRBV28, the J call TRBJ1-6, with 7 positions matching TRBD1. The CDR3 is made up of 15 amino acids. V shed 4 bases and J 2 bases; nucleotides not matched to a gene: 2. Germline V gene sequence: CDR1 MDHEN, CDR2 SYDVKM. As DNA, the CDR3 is TGTGCCAGCAGTTCGCAGGGGGCCTATAATTCACCCCTCCACTTT. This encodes CASSSQGAYNSPLHF.

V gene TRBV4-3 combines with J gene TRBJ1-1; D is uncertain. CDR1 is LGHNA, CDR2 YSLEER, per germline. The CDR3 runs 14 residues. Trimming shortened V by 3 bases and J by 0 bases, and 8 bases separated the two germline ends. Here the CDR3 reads CASSQSVLNTEAFF. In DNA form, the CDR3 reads TGCGCCAGCAGCCAGTCGGTCCTGAACACTGAAGCTTTCTTT.

CDR3 loop: CASSQNYGYTF. The CDR3 DNA is TGTGCCAGCAGCCAGAACTATGGCTACACCTTC. This sequence joins TRBV11-2 and TRBJ1-2; D gene unclear. The CDR3 spans 11 residues. V was trimmed by 5 bases and J by 2 bases, leaving 3 bases between them. The V gene's germline CDR1 is SGHAT and CDR2 FQNNGV.

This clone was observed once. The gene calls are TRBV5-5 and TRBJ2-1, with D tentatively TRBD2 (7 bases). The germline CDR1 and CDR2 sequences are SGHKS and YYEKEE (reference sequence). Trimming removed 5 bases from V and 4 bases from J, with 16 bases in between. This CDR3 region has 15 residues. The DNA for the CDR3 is TGTGCCAGCAGTTCGACGGGGGGCAGGTACAATGAGCAGTTCTTC. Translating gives CASSSTGGRYNEQFF.

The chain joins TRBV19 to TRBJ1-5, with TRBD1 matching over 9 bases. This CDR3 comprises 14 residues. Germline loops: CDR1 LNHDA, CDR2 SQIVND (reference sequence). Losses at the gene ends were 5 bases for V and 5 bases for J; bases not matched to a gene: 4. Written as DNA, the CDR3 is TGTGCCAGTAGTCTGCGGGACAGGGATCAGCCCCAGCATTTT. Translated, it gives CASSLRDRDQPQHF.

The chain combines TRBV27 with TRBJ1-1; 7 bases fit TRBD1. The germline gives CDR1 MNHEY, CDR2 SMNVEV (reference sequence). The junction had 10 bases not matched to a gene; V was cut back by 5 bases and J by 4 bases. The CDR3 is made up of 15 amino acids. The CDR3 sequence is CASSPLGQTATEAFF. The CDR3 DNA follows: TGTGCCAGCAGTCCGCTGGGACAGACAGCCACTGAAGCTTTCTTT.

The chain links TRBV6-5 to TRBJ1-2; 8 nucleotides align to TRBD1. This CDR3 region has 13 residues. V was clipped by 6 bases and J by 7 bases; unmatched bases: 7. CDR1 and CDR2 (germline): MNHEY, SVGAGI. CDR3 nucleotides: TGTGCCAGCAGGACAGGGGATGTGGGTGGCTACACCTTC. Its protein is CASRTGDVGGYTF.

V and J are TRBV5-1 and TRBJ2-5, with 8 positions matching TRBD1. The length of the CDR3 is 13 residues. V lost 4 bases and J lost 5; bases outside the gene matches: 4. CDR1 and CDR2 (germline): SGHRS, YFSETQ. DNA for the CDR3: TGCGCCAGCAGCCCAGGGGGCCTTGAGACCCAGTACTTC. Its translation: CASSPGGLETQYF.

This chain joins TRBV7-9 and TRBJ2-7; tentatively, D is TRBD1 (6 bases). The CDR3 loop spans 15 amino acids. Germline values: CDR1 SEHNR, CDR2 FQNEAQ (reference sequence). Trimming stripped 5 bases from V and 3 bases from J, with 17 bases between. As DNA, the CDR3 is TGTGCCAGCAGCGTAACCCGTCAGGGGAGCTACGAGCAGTACTTC. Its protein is CASSVTRQGSYEQYF.

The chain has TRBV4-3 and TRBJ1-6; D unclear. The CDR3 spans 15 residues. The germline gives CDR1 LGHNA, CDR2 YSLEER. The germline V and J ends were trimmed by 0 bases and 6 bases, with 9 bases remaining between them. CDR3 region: CASSQDLTVNSPLHF. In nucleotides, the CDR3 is TGCGCCAGCAGCCAAGATTTAACAGTTAATTCACCCCTCCACTTT.

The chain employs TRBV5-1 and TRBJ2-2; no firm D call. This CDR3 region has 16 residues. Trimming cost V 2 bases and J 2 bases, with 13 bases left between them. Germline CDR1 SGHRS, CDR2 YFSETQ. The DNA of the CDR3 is TGCGCCAGCAGCTTACCAGATGCACTAAACACCGGGGAGCTGTTTTTT. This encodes CASSLPDALNTGELFF.

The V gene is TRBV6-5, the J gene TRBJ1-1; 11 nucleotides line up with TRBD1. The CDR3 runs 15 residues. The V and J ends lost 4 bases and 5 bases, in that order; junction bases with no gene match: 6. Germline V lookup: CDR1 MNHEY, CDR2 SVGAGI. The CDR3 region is CASSLRTGGWTEAFF. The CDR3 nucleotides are TGTGCCAGCAGTTTACGGACAGGGGGCTGGACTGAAGCTTTCTTT.